The 25 T cell receptor beta chains reported below all come from one sample, sequenced in a study of T cells after yellow fever vaccination. TCRdb re-called the 5' RACE reads with MiXCR, one entry per CDR3 protein. The sample has roughly 160,000 distinct CDR3 sequences, less than 9% seen once. The material sequenced was CD4+ T cells sorted from PBMCs, taken around 5 days after the first yellow fever vaccination. These receptors originate from a man aged 18 to 29 who received the YFV17D yellow fever vaccine.

The chain couples TRBV29-1 to TRBJ1-1; 8 bases agree with TRBD1. Germline-derived CDR1 and CDR2 are SQVTM and ANQGSEA. The J segment lost 6 bases and the V segment lost 5 bases, leaving 11 bases of the junction unmatched. The CDR3 has 14 residues. CDR3 sequence reads: CSVSNRDRISEAFF. CDR3 bases: TGCAGCGTTTCAAACCGGGACAGGATTTCTGAAGCTTTCTTT.

Many counts were recorded for this clonotype. The CDR3 protein is CASSQPLAGGSYNEQFF. CDR3 coding DNA: TGCGCCAGCAGTCAACCGCTGGCGGGGGGTTCCTACAATGAGCAGTTCTTC. The V gene is TRBV23-1, the J gene TRBJ2-1; 8 bases match TRBD2. TRBV23-1 is given ORF status, its function remaining uncertain. There are 17 residues in the CDR3. Trimming cost V 2 bases and J 1 base; bases outside gene matches: 7.

This clonotype was seen at least ten times. This chain uses TRBV5-1 with TRBJ2-7, with D perhaps being TRBD1 or TRBD2 (5 bases each). The length of the CDR3 is 15 residues. Trimming removed 0 bases from V and 6 bases from J, with 16 bases in between. Germline values: CDR1 SGHRS, CDR2 YFSETQ. Here the CDR3 DNA reads TGCGCCAGCAGCTTGGCCCAAGCCCCGGGACGCGAGCAGTACTTC. It yields the protein CASSLAQAPGREQYF.

Notes on this clonotype: A much larger clone differs by one base, so this may be a read error. The rearrangement joins TRBV5-1 to TRBJ2-5, with D perhaps given as TRBD1 or TRBD2 (5 bases each). Germline V gives CDR1 SGHRS, CDR2 YFSETQ. The length of the CDR3 is 14 residues. V was shortened by 5 bases and J by 5 bases, with 16 bases between the two germline ends. The CDR3 here is CASRSGTEHETQYF. The CDR3 region has the DNA TGCGCCAGCAGATCCGGGACGGAACACGAGACCCAGTACTTC. The variable domain in full, with the rest retrieved from reference TRBV5-1 and TRBJ2-5, is KAGVTQTPRYLIKTRGQQVTLSCSPISGHRSVSWYQQTPGQGLQFLFEYFSETQRNKGNFPGRFSGRQFSNSRSEMNVSTLELGDSALYLCASRSGTEHETQYFGPGTRLLVL.

This clonotype was observed many times. This chain connects TRBV7-9 to TRBJ2-5; tentative D call: TRBD2 (5 bases). The germline V gene encodes CDR1 SEHNR and CDR2 FQNEAQ (reference sequence). V lost 5 bases and J lost 2, with 12 bases in between. The CDR3 contains 14 residues. CDR3 loop: CASSLLGGQETQYF. As DNA, the CDR3 is TGTGCCAGCAGCCTCTTGGGCGGGCAAGAGACCCAGTACTTC.

This clonotype was seen repeatedly, ten times or more. The genes are TRBV9 and TRBJ2-1; 8 bases are a match to TRBD2. The germline V gene has CDR1 SGDLS and CDR2 YYNGEE. J was trimmed by 7 bases and V by 0 bases; bases with no gene match: 9. The CDR3 extends over 16 amino acids. CDR3 sequence: CASSVDWRGAWNEQFF. The CDR3 DNA reads as TGTGCCAGCAGCGTAGATTGGCGGGGGGCGTGGAATGAGCAGTTCTTC. Full variable domain (missing parts from reference TRBV9 and TRBJ2-1): DSGVTQTPKHLITATGQRVTLRCSPRSGDLSVYWYQQSLDQGLQFLIQYYNGEERAKGNILERFSAQQFPDLHSELNLSSLELGDSALYFCASSVDWRGAWNEQFFGPGTRLTVL.

The rearrangement links TRBV6-5 to TRBJ2-3, with 8 bases lining up with TRBD1. This CDR3 is 14 amino acids long. V gave up 5 bases and J gave up 9 bases; unmatched junction bases: 10. Germline CDR1 is MNHEY and CDR2 is SVGAGI. The chain's CDR3 is CASSNDRGGRTQYF. In DNA form, the CDR3 reads TGTGCCAGCAGTAACGACAGGGGAGGCAGAACGCAGTATTTT.

This clonotype showed up many times. The chain joins TRBV12-3 or TRBV12-4 to TRBJ1-2; D is ambiguous. This CDR3 has 13 residues. With 2 bases removed from V and 2 bases from J, the gap between germline ends came to 6 bases. As DNA, the CDR3 is TGTGCCAGCAGTTTATCGGAAAACTATGGCTACACCTTC. Translated: CASSLSENYGYTF.

This clonotype was seen only a few times. The chain couples TRBV20-1 to TRBJ1-5, with TRBD1 matching 9 bases. The CDR3 length is 14 residues. From germline, CDR1 is DFQATT and CDR2 SNEGSKA (reference sequence). The trim removed 5 bases at V and 6 bases at J, leaving 8 bases unmatched. In DNA form, the CDR3 reads TGCAGTGCTGCCACAGGGGGCTCAAGTCAGCCCCAGCATTTT. Its protein is CSAATGGSSQPQHF.

J is TRBJ2-5 and V is TRBV11-1; D unclear. V shed 5 bases and J shed 3 bases, with 13 bases lying between them. Germline CDR1 is SGHAT and CDR2 is FQDESV (reference sequence). This CDR3 is 14 amino acids long. Here the CDR3 reads CASSPRWAKETQYF. For the CDR3, the DNA is TGTGCCAGCAGCCCCCGTTGGGCAAAAGAGACCCAGTACTTC. Complete variable domain (other parts from reference TRBV11-1 and TRBJ2-5): EAEVAQSPRYKITEKSQAVAFWCDPISGHATLYWYRQILGQGPELLVQFQDESVVDDSQLPKDRFSAERLKGVDSTLKIQPAELGDSAMYLCASSPRWAKETQYFGPGTRLLVL.

The J gene is TRBJ2-1, the V gene TRBV18, with TRBD1 as a possible D gene (6 bases). CDR1 KGHSH and CDR2 LQKENI come from the germline V gene. V was pared by 2 bases and J by 3 bases, with 20 bases between. CDR3 length: 18 residues. CDR3 bases: TGTGCCAGCTCACCAAGGGCGCGCAGTGGGGGCCTCTACAATGAGCAGTTCTTC. Amino acids: CASSPRARSGGLYNEQFF.

There are many counts of this clonotype. The CDR3 region has the DNA TGTGCCAGCAGCATGGGGGGGAGCAATCAGCCCCAGCATTTT. Protein product: CASSMGGSNQPQHF. The chain carries TRBV7-9 and TRBJ1-5; maybe TRBD1 (5 bases). Looked up from germline, CDR1 is SEHNR and CDR2 is FQNEAQ (reference sequence). The CDR3 runs 14 residues. Trimming shortened V by 5 bases and J by 1 base, and 9 bases separated the two germline ends.

In this sample, this clonotype turned up many times. The genes are TRBV24-1 and TRBJ2-3, with D perhaps assigned TRBD1 or TRBD2 (6 bases each). The CDR3 consists of 14 residues. CDR1 and CDR2 (germline): KGHDR, SFDVKD. Trimming pared 5 bases from V and 6 bases from J, leaving 14 bases between. CDR3 nucleotide sequence: TGTGCCACCAGTGGAACAGGGAGGTCGGATACGCAGTATTTT. Its protein is CATSGTGRSDTQYF.

There are a few counts of this clonotype. The chain is built from TRBV20-1 and TRBJ1-6; 7 nucleotides line up with TRBD1. Germline values: CDR1 DFQATT, CDR2 SNEGSKA (reference sequence). The CDR3 extends over 17 amino acids. The V and J ends lost 0 bases and 5 bases, in that order; junction bases with no gene match: 10. CDR3 nucleotides: TGCAGTGCTAGAGATGTTAGGACAGGTCTGAATAATTCACCCCTCCACTTT. Amino acid sequence: CSARDVRTGLNNSPLHF.

The chain carries TRBV11-2 and TRBJ1-6; no firm D call. The CDR3 length is 16 residues. V was cut by 5 bases and J by 8 bases, with 19 bases left in between. Germline lookup yields CDR1 SGHAT and CDR2 FQNNGV. CDR3 amino acids: CASSPSPERRYSPLHF. DNA of the CDR3: TGTGCCAGCAGCCCTTCCCCGGAGAGGCGATATTCACCCCTCCACTTT.

This clonotype was counted ten times or more. The chain uses TRBV20-1 and TRBJ2-3, with D unclear. CDR3 size: 13 residues. The V gene lost 3 bases and the J gene lost 6 bases, with 13 bases spanning the gap. CDR1 is DFQATT and CDR2 is SNEGSKA in the germline V gene (reference sequence). CDR3 DNA sequence: TGCAGTGCTAGTAGGGCCGGGCAGGATACGCAGTATTTT. It translates to CSASRAGQDTQYF.

This clonotype was found many times. The genes are TRBV7-9 and TRBJ2-6; D may be TRBD1 or TRBD2 (6 bases each). V gave up 8 bases and J gave up 0 bases, with 11 bases separating them. The germline CDR1 and CDR2 sequences are SEHNR and FQNEAQ (reference sequence). This CDR3 is built from 15 residues. CDR3 loop: CASPWGASGANVLTF. The CDR3 nucleotides are TGTGCCAGCCCGTGGGGGGCCTCTGGGGCCAACGTCCTGACTTTC.

This clonotype came up many times. V is TRBV20-1 and J is TRBJ2-4; TRBD2 is a possible D gene (6 bases). Germline values: CDR1 DFQATT, CDR2 SNEGSKA (reference sequence). Deletions cut 5 bases from V and 9 bases from J, with 14 bases between. The CDR3 covers 12 residues. The CDR3 nucleotides are TGCAGTGCTGGACACCTGGGGGGCATTCAGTACTTC. Translating gives CSAGHLGGIQYF.

This clonotype appeared many times. The chain joins TRBV4-3 to TRBJ2-3, with a possible D match to TRBD2 (6 bases). V lost 1 base and J lost 3, with 11 bases in between. CDR3 size: 15 residues. Germline V lookup: CDR1 LGHNA, CDR2 YSLEER. The CDR3 sequence is CASSQAAGRTDTQYF. The DNA for the CDR3 is TGCGCCAGCAGCCAAGCCGCAGGGAGGACAGATACGCAGTATTTT.

This clonotype came up many times. The chain is built from TRBV10-3 and TRBJ2-7, with a tentative D call TRBD1 (5 bases). Germline loops: CDR1 ENHRY, CDR2 SYGVKD. The CDR3 is 13 amino acids. V was clipped by 6 bases and J by 3 bases, with 12 bases between them. The CDR3 sequence: CAIRTDLGYEQYV. DNA of the CDR3: TGTGCCATCAGGACAGACCTAGGCTACGAGCAGTACGTC.

V usage is TRBV28 and J usage is TRBJ1-4; 7 bases fit TRBD1. There are 14 residues in the CDR3. The germline CDR1 and CDR2 sequences are MDHEN and SYDVKM. Losses at the gene ends were 4 bases for V and 7 bases for J; bases not matched to a gene: 6. CDR3 DNA: TGTGCCAGCAGTTCCGGACAGGAAGGTGAAAAACTGTTTTTT. It codes for CASSSGQEGEKLFF.

This clonotype has a handful of counts. The rearrangement links TRBV28 to TRBJ2-1, with TRBD2 matching 7 bases. Germline V gene lookup returns CDR1 MDHEN and CDR2 SYDVKM. The CDR3 is made up of 16 amino acids. Trimming at V came to 5 bases and at J to 0 bases, leaving 7 bases not matched to a gene. The CDR3 loop is CASSQQAGRSYNEQFF. DNA of the CDR3: TGTGCCAGCAGTCAACAAGCGGGGCGCTCCTACAATGAGCAGTTCTTC. Complete variable domain (other parts from reference TRBV28 and TRBJ2-1): DVKVTQSSRYLVKRTGEKVFLECVQDMDHENMFWYRQDPGLGLRLIYFSYDVKMKEKGDIPEGYSVSREKKERFSLILESASTNQTSMYLCASSQQAGRSYNEQFFGPGTRLTVL.

This chain links TRBV7-2 with TRBJ2-7; possible D gene TRBD2, 6 bases. The CDR3 consists of 15 residues. Looked up from germline, CDR1 is SGHTA and CDR2 is FQGNSA. The germline V and J ends were trimmed by 3 bases and 4 bases, with 16 bases remaining between them. The chain's CDR3 is CASSFLGLQEYEQYF. DNA for the CDR3: TGTGCCAGCAGCTTCTTGGGACTCCAGGAGTACGAGCAGTACTTC.

This clonotype was recorded a few times. The CDR3 DNA follows: TGTGCCAGCAGCTGGGACTCCACCTACAATGAGCAGTTCTTC. It encodes CASSWDSTYNEQFF. The V call is TRBV11-2, the J call TRBJ2-1; possibly TRBD2 for D (6 bases). This CDR3 is 14 amino acids long. Germline CDR1 is SGHAT and CDR2 is FQNNGV. Trimming stripped 4 bases from V and 2 bases from J, with 9 bases between.

There are many counts of this clonotype. The V gene is TRBV20-1, the J gene TRBJ2-7; perhaps D is TRBD1 or TRBD2 (6 bases each). Trimming pared 8 bases from V and 3 bases from J, leaving 14 bases between. Germline values: CDR1 DFQATT, CDR2 SNEGSKA (reference sequence). The CDR3 sequence is 12 residues long. The CDR3, as DNA: TGCAGTCTGTCCGGGGGCCACTACGAGCAGTACTTC. This translates into CSLSGGHYEQYF.